The T cell receptor (beta chain) described here comes from a study of identifying expanded T cells in peripheral blood. Here immunoSEQ multiplex PCR was the method, and the copy in TCRdb shows in-frame clones only, minus some. The sample contains tens of thousands of clones, around 90% of which appear only once. CDR3 length equals 18 residues. Losses at the gene ends were 1 base for V and 0 bases for J; bases not matched to a gene: 10. Germline CDR1 and CDR2: SGHRS and YFSETQ. This clonotype was sampled from a person between 18 and 75 years old in good health. What was sequenced was blood. The V and J genes are TRBV5-1 and TRBJ2-3, with 8 bases fitting TRBD2. CDR3 region: CASSLIKRGQPSTDTQYF. The CDR3 DNA follows: TGCGCCAGCAGCTTGATAAAGCGGGGGCAGCCTAGCACAGATACGCAGTATTTT.